The 14 T cell receptor beta chains below come from one sample, sequenced in a study of blood T cell repertoires in COVID-19. Generated by immunoSEQ multiplex PCR, the TCRdb table keeps only in-frame clones and is missing some. The profile shows roughly 250,000 clones, approximately 91% of them singletons. Material: peripheral blood. These receptor sequences come from a woman between 40 and 55 years old who had recovered from COVID-19.

This chain joins TRBV4-3 and TRBJ1-6; TRBD1 agrees at 8 bases. The germline gives CDR1 LGHNA, CDR2 YSLEER. The CDR3 consists of 14 residues. V gave up 1 base and J gave up 9 bases; unmatched junction bases: 2. CDR3 residues: CASSQADRGSPLHF. For the CDR3, the DNA is TGCGCCAGCAGCCAAGCCGACAGGGGTTCACCCCTCCACTTT.

This clone was seen a few times. The V and J genes are TRBV5-1 and TRBJ2-7, with D perhaps matching TRBD1 (6 bases). The CDR3 contains 15 residues. The germline V gene has CDR1 SGHRS and CDR2 YFSETQ. Trimming removed 0 bases at V and 3 bases at J, with 13 bases between. The CDR3 spells CASSLGGRGGYEQYF. DNA of the CDR3: TGCGCCAGCAGCTTGGGAGGCAGGGGCGGCTACGAGCAGTACTTC.

The chain carries TRBV4-1 and TRBJ1-5, with D possibly TRBD1 on 5 matching bases. The CDR3 is 20 amino acids. Germline lookup yields CDR1 MGHRA and CDR2 YSYEKL. The V and J ends lost 0 bases and 3 bases respectively, with 24 bases between them. CDR3 loop: CASSQDPERARGSINQPQHF. CDR3 nucleotides: TGCGCCAGCAGCCAAGATCCGGAGAGGGCCCGGGGGAGTATCAATCAGCCCCAGCATTTT.

This chain connects TRBV10-3 to TRBJ1-1; TRBD1 might be the D (5 bases). Trimming pared 2 bases from V and 4 bases from J, leaving 14 bases between. This CDR3 is built from 15 residues. Germline CDR1 reads ENHRY; CDR2 reads SYGVKD. In nucleotides, the CDR3 is TGTGCCATCAGTGAGCCGGGGGGAAGGAGCACTGAAGCTTTCTTT. This encodes CAISEPGGRSTEAFF.

The CDR3: CASSQEQGLLEQYF. CDR3 nucleotides: TGTGCCAGCAGCCAAGAACAGGGTTTATTGGAGCAGTACTTC. The chain joins TRBV14 to TRBJ2-7; D possibly corresponds to TRBD1 (6 bases). The CDR3 has 14 amino acids. Germline values: CDR1 SGHDN, CDR2 FVKESK. V was shortened by 0 bases and J by 7 bases, with 13 bases between the two germline ends.

The CDR3 loop is CASSEIDSNFRSYNSPLHF. CDR3 coding DNA: TGTGCCAGCAGTGAAATTGACAGTAACTTTCGCTCCTATAATTCACCCCTCCACTTT. This chain connects TRBV6-1 to TRBJ1-6, with D possibly being TRBD1 (5 bases). Between the trimmed V and J ends, which lost 2 bases and 0 bases, there was a span of 17 bases. From germline, CDR1 is MNHNS and CDR2 SASEGT. There are 19 residues in the CDR3.

The rearrangement uses TRBV10-3 and TRBJ2-3, with D hard to call. With 4 bases removed from V and 6 bases from J, the gap between germline ends came to 5 bases. Germline CDR1 is ENHRY and CDR2 is SYGVKD. The CDR3 length is 11 residues. The CDR3 loop reads CAISGRDTQYF. The CDR3 region has the DNA TGTGCCATCAGTGGCAGGGATACGCAGTATTTT.

V and J are TRBV7-9 and TRBJ2-3; D uncertain. The CDR3 is 14 residues long. Looked up from germline, CDR1 is SEHNR and CDR2 is FQNEAQ (reference sequence). Deletions cut 3 bases from V and 5 bases from J, with 12 bases between. The CDR3 region has the DNA TGTGCCAGCAGCTTGACCGGGTCGAGAGATACGCAGTATTTT. This gives the protein CASSLTGSRDTQYF.

The J gene is TRBJ2-2, the V gene TRBV7-3; TRBD1 matches 8 bases. V was clipped by 2 bases and J by 0 bases; unmatched bases: 11. In germline, CDR1 is SGHTA, CDR2 FQGTGA. The CDR3 extends over 19 amino acids. CDR3 sequence: CASSLGDRGKSTNTGELFF. Here the CDR3 DNA reads TGTGCCAGCAGCTTAGGCGACAGGGGAAAATCTACGAACACCGGGGAGCTGTTTTTT.

To note about this clone: A read error may explain this, as a much larger clone is one base away. Other DNA sequences in the same sample also yield this CDR3. The rearrangement joins TRBV4-2 to TRBJ2-3; 10 bases match TRBD2. From germline, CDR1 is LGHNA and CDR2 YNFKEQ. This CDR3 has 16 residues. The V segment lost 1 base and the J segment 1 base; nucleotides outside the gene matches: 2. As DNA, the CDR3 is TGTGCCAGCAGCCAAGCCCTAGCGGGGGGCACAGATACGCAGTATTTT. Its translation: CASSQALAGGTDTQYF.

This clone was detected only a few times. The rearrangement joins TRBV5-1 to TRBJ2-7; 9 bases align to TRBD1. With V trimmed by 1 base and J by 6 bases, 8 bases remained unmatched. CDR3 length: 15 residues. Germline CDR1 SGHRS, CDR2 YFSETQ. The CDR3 sequence: CASSLPGQGLREQYF. The CDR3 DNA is TGCGCCAGCAGCTTGCCGGGACAGGGTTTGCGCGAGCAGTACTTC.

The rearrangement links TRBV5-1 to TRBJ2-7, with TRBD1 matching over 9 bases. The CDR3 sequence is 15 residues long. Trimming cost V 3 bases and J 4 bases; bases outside gene matches: 8. Germline lookup yields CDR1 SGHRS and CDR2 YFSETQ. In DNA, the CDR3 is TGCGCCAGCAGCTCTAAAGGGACAGGGAAGTACGAGCAGTACTTC. Translating it yields CASSSKGTGKYEQYF.

The V call is TRBV24-1, the J call TRBJ2-1; 7 nucleotides align to TRBD2. CDR3 length: 11 residues. The germline V gene encodes CDR1 KGHDR and CDR2 SFDVKD. Trimming at V came to 6 bases and at J to 9 bases, leaving 1 base not matched to a gene. CDR3 in DNA: TGTGCCACCAGTTGGGGGGGTGAGCAGTTCTTC. It encodes CATSWGGEQFF.

The V call is TRBV7-2, the J call TRBJ1-5; 8 nucleotides match TRBD1. Germline loops: CDR1 SGHTA, CDR2 FQGNSA. This CDR3 comprises 15 residues. V lost 1 base and J lost 5; bases outside the gene matches: 4. In DNA, the CDR3 is TGTGCCAGCAGCTTAGATTTACAGGGGGATCAGCCCCAGCATTTT. Its translation is CASSLDLQGDQPQHF.